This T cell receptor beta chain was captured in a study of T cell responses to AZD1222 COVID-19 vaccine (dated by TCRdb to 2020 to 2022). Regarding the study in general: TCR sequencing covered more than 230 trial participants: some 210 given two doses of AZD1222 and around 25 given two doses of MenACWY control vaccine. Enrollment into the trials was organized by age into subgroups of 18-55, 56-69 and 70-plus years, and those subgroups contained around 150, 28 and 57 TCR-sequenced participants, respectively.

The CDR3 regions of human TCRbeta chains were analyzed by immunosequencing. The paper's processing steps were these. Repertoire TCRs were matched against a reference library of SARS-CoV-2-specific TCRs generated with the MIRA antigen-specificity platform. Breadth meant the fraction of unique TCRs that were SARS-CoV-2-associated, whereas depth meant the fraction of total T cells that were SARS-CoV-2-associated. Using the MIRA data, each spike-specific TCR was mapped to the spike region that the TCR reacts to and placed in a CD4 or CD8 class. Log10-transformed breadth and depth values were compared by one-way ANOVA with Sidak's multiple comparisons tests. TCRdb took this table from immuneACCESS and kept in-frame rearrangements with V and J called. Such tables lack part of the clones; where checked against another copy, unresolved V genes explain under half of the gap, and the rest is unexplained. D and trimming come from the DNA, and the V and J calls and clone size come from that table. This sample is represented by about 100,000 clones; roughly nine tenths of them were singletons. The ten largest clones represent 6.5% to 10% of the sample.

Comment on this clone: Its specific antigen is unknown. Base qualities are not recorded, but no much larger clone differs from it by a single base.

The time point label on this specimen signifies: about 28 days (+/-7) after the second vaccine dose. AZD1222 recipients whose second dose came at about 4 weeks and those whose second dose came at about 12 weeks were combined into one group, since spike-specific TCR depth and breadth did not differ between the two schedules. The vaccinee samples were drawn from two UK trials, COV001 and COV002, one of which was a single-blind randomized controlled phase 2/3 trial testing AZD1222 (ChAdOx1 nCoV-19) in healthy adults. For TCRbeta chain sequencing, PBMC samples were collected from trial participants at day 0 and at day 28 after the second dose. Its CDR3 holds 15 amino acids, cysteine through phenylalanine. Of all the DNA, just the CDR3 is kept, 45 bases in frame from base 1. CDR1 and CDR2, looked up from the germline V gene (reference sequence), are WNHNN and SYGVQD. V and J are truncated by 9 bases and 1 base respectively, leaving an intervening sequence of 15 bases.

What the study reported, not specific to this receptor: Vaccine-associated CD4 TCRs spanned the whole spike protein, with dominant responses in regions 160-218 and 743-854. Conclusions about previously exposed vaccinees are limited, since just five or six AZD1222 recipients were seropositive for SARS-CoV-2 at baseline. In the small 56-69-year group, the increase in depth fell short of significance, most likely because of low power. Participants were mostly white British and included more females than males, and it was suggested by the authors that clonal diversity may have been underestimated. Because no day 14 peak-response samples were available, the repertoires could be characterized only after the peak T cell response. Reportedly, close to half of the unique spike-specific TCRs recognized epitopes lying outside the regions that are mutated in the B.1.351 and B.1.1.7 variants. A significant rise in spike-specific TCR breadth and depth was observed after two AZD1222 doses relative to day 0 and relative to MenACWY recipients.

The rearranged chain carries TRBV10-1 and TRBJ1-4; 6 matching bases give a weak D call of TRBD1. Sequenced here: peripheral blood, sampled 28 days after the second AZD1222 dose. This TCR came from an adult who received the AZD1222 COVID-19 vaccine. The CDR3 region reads CARGEGDGTNEKLFF. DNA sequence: TGCGCCAGGGGGGAGGGGGACGGAACTAATGAAAAACTGTTTTTT.